The T cell receptor (beta chain) under discussion was sequenced for a study of shared clonotypes between healthy human individuals. Study-wide results and caveats: Generation probability values for non-shared clonotypes were lower than those for clonotypes shared by all four donors. Sequencing of the sorted subsets was shown by rarefaction to be incomplete despite large depth.

Sequencing was at deep level. Using immunoSEQ multiplex PCR, the repertoire was profiled, and TCRdb retains in-frame clones only, with some absent. The sample yields 2 million to 2.5 million clones, 90% to 96% seen once. CDR1 and CDR2 (germline): SEHNR, FQNEAQ (reference sequence). This CDR3 is built from 16 residues. V was clipped by 0 bases and J by 2 bases; unmatched bases: 3. The investigators split CD4+ cells into a CD45RA+ naive subset and a CD45RA-negative memory subset. Comment on this clone: The antigen is not known.

This rearrangement joins TRBV7-9 to TRBJ1-5; TRBD1 matches at 8 bases. The TCR comes from a man between 18 and 29 years old in good health. Sample: naive CD4+ T cells sorted from blood. Stated subset: CD45RA+ positively selected. The CDR3 region is CASSLAGGQGNQPQHF. CDR3 coding DNA: TGTGCCAGCAGCTTAGCGGGGGGACAGGGCAATCAGCCCCAGCATTTT.